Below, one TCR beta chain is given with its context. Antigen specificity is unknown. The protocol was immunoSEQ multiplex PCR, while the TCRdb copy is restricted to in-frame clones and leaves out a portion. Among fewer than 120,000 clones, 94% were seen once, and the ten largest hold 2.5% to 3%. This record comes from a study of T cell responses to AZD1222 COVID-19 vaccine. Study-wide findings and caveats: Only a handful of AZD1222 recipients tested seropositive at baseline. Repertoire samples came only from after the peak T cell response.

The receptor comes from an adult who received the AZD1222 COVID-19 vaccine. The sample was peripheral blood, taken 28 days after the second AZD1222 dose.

The CDR3 DNA follows: TGCGCCAGCAGCCCTCCGGGCGCCCGGGGTGAAGCTTTCTTT. Protein sequence: CASSPPGARGEAFF. V gene TRBV5-1 combines with J gene TRBJ1-1; D is undetermined. V lost 4 bases and J 7 bases, leaving 17 bases between the germline ends. Germline V lookup: CDR1 SGHRS, CDR2 YFSETQ. The CDR3 totals 14 residues.